This T cell receptor beta chain was recorded in a study of sequential checkpoint blockade in melanoma. Treatment defined: randomized to nivolumab then ipilimumab (arm A) or the reverse (arm B). DNA-damaging chemotherapy had not been given to any patient beforehand. PBMC sorting kept live CD3+CD8+ cells without CD19 or CD56. Clones were sequenced by immunoSEQ multiplex PCR, and TCRdb holds only the in-frame ones, with some missing. There are over 10,000 clones in the sample; 74% occur only once, and about 15% lies in the top ten. The germline gives CDR1 MNHEY, CDR2 SMNVEV (reference sequence). The CDR3 has 12 amino acids. The ends lost 8 bases at V and 9 bases at J; junction bases unmatched: 5.

The chain couples TRBV27 to TRBJ2-7, with TRBD1 identical over 12 bases. The sample was CD8+ T cells sorted from blood (inferred from file names), taken from a patient given nivolumab and ipilimumab in sequence. This receptor was identified in a human donor with melanoma. The CDR3 sequence: CASGTGGEVQYF. The CDR3 DNA reads as TGTGCCAGCGGGACAGGGGGCGAGGTGCAGTACTTC.